The rows below give T cell receptor beta chains drawn from one sample of a study of T cells in Graves' hyperthyroidism and ophthalmopathy. TCRdb independently ran MiXCR on the multiplex PCR reads; one entry per CDR3 protein. The data show about 620,000 distinct CDR3 sequences, roughly 16% seen once. Specimen: blood. These receptors all come from a woman aged 30 to 39 with Graves' hyperthyroidism. Both conserved end residues are part of each CDR3. The order of the fields is V gene, clone size, D gene, J gene, CDR3 DNA, CDR3 protein. A D gene is named only where the DNA matches it firmly. Where a row states a size, it is once, few, many or the class of an expanded clone; other rows omit it.

TRBV7-2	many	NA	TRBJ2-1	TGTGCCAGCAGCTTAACTAGCTATGGTGAGCAGTTCTTC	CASSLTSYGEQFF
TRBV20-1	many	TRBD1	TRBJ1-1	TGCAGTGCTGACAGGGGGAACACTGAAGCTTTCTTT	CSADRGNTEAFF
TRBV24-1	NA	NA	TRBJ2-4	TGTGCCTCGAATCGTCGCGGTTTTTGGACTATAGCCAAAAACATTCAGTACTTC	CASNRRGFWTIAKNIQYF
TRBV9	NA	NA	TRBJ1-3	TGTGCCAGCAGCGTAGGTGGCAGATCGGGAAACACCATATATTTT	CASSVGGRSGNTIYF
TRBV24-1	NA	TRBD1	TRBJ2-3	TGTGCCACCAGTGACCCGGACAGGCGGGCAGATACGCAGTATTTT	CATSDPDRRADTQYF
TRBV4-1	NA	NA	TRBJ2-1	TGCGCCAGCGGAAGAACTAGGAGCAATGAGCAGTTCTTC	CASGRTRSNEQFF
TRBV6-5	NA	NA	TRBJ1-3	TGTGCCAGCAGTTACTATTCCATCCCCTCTGGAAACACCATATATTTT	CASSYYSIPSGNTIYF
TRBV7-2	NA	NA	TRBJ1-2	TGTGCCAGCAGCTTAGCAGTCCCGGGTGGCTACACCTTC	CASSLAVPGGYTF
TRBV28	many	TRBD2	TRBJ2-5	TGTGCCAGCAATCCTAGCGGGCTCCAAGAGACCCAGTACTTC	CASNPSGLQETQYF
TRBV20-1	NA	TRBD1	TRBJ1-3	TGCAGTGCCGCCGACAGGGTTGTTGGAAACACCATATATTTT	CSAADRVVGNTIYF
TRBV11-3	few	TRBD1	TRBJ1-1	TGTGCCAGCAGCTTAGATCTGGGAGGGGGCGCGGCGAACACTGAAGCTTTCTTT	CASSLDLGGGAANTEAFF
TRBV7-3	few	NA	TRBJ2-3	TGTGCCAGCAGCCAGAACACAGATACGCAGTATTTT	CASSQNTDTQYF
TRBV27	many	TRBD2	TRBJ2-1	TGTGCCAGCAGTGGGACTAGCGGGAGTCCATCCAATGAGCAGTTCTTC	CASSGTSGSPSNEQFF
TRBV2	many	NA	TRBJ2-7	TGTGCCAGCAGTGAGGGGCGTTCCGCCTCCGAGCAGTACTTC	CASSEGRSASEQYF
TRBV20-1	many	TRBD2	TRBJ2-1	TGCAGTGCTACACCAATAGCGGGAAGGCCGGTGGGAGAGCAGTTCTTC	CSATPIAGRPVGEQFF
TRBV28	many	NA	TRBJ1-5	TGTGCCAGCAGCGCCCCGGGACGGGTCAATCAGCCCCAGCATTTT	CASSAPGRVNQPQHF
TRBV4-3	few	NA	TRBJ2-1	TGCGCCAGCAGCCAGGGTGACAGATACAATGAGCAGTTCTTC	CASSQGDRYNEQFF
TRBV28	many	TRBD2	TRBJ2-7	TGTGCCAGCAGTTCCCCAGGGCGGGGAGGGGACTACGAGCAGTACTTC	CASSSPGRGGDYEQYF
TRBV7-2	many	TRBD2	TRBJ2-1	TGTGCCAGCAGCTTCCGGACTAGCGGGAGCGGTAAGGGGTACTACAATGAGCAGTTCTTC	CASSFRTSGSGKGYYNEQFF
TRBV28	once	TRBD1	TRBJ1-1	TGTGCCAGCAGACCCGGGGACAGGGGATGGGAAGCTTTCTTT	CASRPGDRGWEAFF
TRBV11-2	many	NA	TRBJ2-3	TGTGCCAGCAGCTTAGGAAGTCTCGGAAGCACAGATACGCAGTATTTT	CASSLGSLGSTDTQYF
TRBV20-1	NA	TRBD1	TRBJ1-5	TGCAGTGTTACACAGGGGTCTCAGCCCCAGCATTTT	CSVTQGSQPQHF
TRBV4-3	many	NA	TRBJ2-7	TGTGCCAGCAGCCAAGATCGGGGCTACGAGCAGTACTTC	CASSQDRGYEQYF
TRBV11-2	many	TRBD1	TRBJ2-1	TGTGCCAGCAGCCTAGGGGACAGTCACGAGCAGTTCTTC	CASSLGDSHEQFF
TRBV20-1	many	NA	TRBJ2-7	TGCAGTGCTGATGGGACTTTAAACTACGAGCAGTACTTC	CSADGTLNYEQYF
TRBV10-2	few	NA	TRBJ1-2	TGCGCCAGCAGTGAGTCGAGTGTTGGTGGCTACACCTTC	CASSESSVGGYTF